The 17 T cell receptor beta chains presented below share a single source sample, sequenced in a study of blood T cell repertoires in COVID-19. Measured with immunoSEQ multiplex PCR; TCRdb has only the in-frame clones, and not every one. The table includes 250,000 to 300,000 clones, approximately 91% detected once. The sequencing sample was made of peripheral blood. These receptor sequences come from a woman aged 60 to 75 with acute or convalescent COVID-19.

In the case of this clone: The germline gene is not matched at one end of the junction; a read error may be the cause. The chain has TRBV18 and TRBJ1-2, with D possibly matching TRBD1 (6 bases). Germline CDR1 is KGHSH and CDR2 is LQKENI. The CDR3 contains 16 residues. CDR3 sequence: CASSPPGWGPVNGYTF. The CDR3 DNA is TGTGCCAGCTCTCCACCTGGCTGGGGGCCCGTCAATGGCTACACCTTC.

This chain connects TRBV28 to TRBJ1-5; 7 bases match TRBD1. J gave up 6 bases and V 6 bases, and 5 bases lay outside the gene matches. The CDR3 has 13 residues. Germline assignment: CDR1 MDHEN and CDR2 SYDVKM. The CDR3 sequence: CASRGDSRQPQHF. CDR3 sequence (DNA): TGTGCCAGCAGGGGGGACAGCCGTCAGCCCCAGCATTTT.

The chain has TRBV30 and TRBJ2-7, with 14 bases lining up with TRBD2. The CDR3 is 15 amino acids. V lost 3 bases, J lost 9 bases, and 10 bases stayed unmatched. Germline assignment: CDR1 GTSNPN and CDR2 SVGIG (reference sequence). The CDR3 DNA reads TGTGCCTGGAGGATTGGAGGGACTAGCGGGAGAGGGCAGTACTTC. Translated, it gives CAWRIGGTSGRGQYF.

This clone was seen only once. J is TRBJ2-3 and V is TRBV7-9, with 7 bases identical to TRBD1. The CDR3 runs 17 residues. Germline V gene sequence: CDR1 SEHNR, CDR2 FQNEAQ (reference sequence). Unmatched junction bases numbered 12, after V lost 4 bases and J lost 2 bases. Written as DNA, the CDR3 is TGTGCCAGCAGCTCCCGTTTTTCGAGGGGGCCCACAGATACGCAGTATTTT. As protein: CASSSRFSRGPTDTQYF.

This chain links TRBV7-2 with TRBJ1-2; D is perhaps TRBD1 (5 bases). V was clipped by 2 bases and J by 7 bases, with 11 bases between them. Germline-derived CDR1 and CDR2 are SGHTA and FQGNSA. The CDR3 loop spans 13 amino acids. The CDR3 DNA follows: TGTGCCAGCAGCTTACTAGGGGAATCTGGCTACACCTTC. This sequence encodes CASSLLGESGYTF.

This clone was observed once. The chain joins TRBV7-2 to TRBJ1-5; 7 positions agree with TRBD1. The junction had 4 bases not matched to a gene; V was cut back by 3 bases and J by 2 bases. The CDR3 loop spans 15 amino acids. Germline V CDR1 and CDR2: SGHTA, FQGNSA. CDR3 sequence (DNA): TGTGCCAGCAGCTTTCAGGGGGACCGCAATCAGCCCCAGCATTTT. As protein: CASSFQGDRNQPQHF.

The chain joins TRBV11-2 to TRBJ2-5, with TRBD1 identical over 12 bases. Losses at the gene ends were 7 bases for V and 1 base for J; bases not matched to a gene: 16. Germline V lookup: CDR1 SGHAT, CDR2 FQNNGV. This CDR3 comprises 19 residues. CDR3 sequence: CASTFSRDRGRGGQETQYF. DNA for the CDR3: TGTGCCAGCACCTTCTCCCGGGACAGGGGGCGCGGGGGCCAAGAGACCCAGTACTTC.

The rearrangement links TRBV4-1 to TRBJ1-1; D remains ambiguous. The length of the CDR3 is 16 residues. V lost 0 bases and J lost 0, with 11 bases in between. From germline, CDR1 is MGHRA and CDR2 YSYEKL. CDR3 DNA: TGCGCCAGCAGCCAAGAGGGGAGTAACCTGAACACTGAAGCTTTCTTT. Its translation: CASSQEGSNLNTEAFF.

V is TRBV14 and J is TRBJ2-3; possible D gene TRBD1, 5 bases. CDR1 and CDR2 from the germline V gene are SGHDN and FVKESK. This CDR3 region has 15 residues. V gave up 5 bases and J gave up 5 bases, with 17 bases separating them. The CDR3 DNA follows: TGTGCCAGCAGCTTACGAACTCCAGGGCAAGATACGCAGTATTTT. It is translated as CASSLRTPGQDTQYF.

This chain connects TRBV4-3 to TRBJ1-2, with 7 bases aligning to TRBD1. Unmatched junction bases numbered 10, after V lost 3 bases and J lost 6 bases. CDR1 and CDR2 (germline): LGHNA, YSLEER. The CDR3 has 15 residues. The CDR3 spells CASSHPDRASHGYTF. Written as DNA, the CDR3 is TGCGCCAGCAGCCACCCAGACAGGGCGAGCCATGGCTACACCTTC.

This clone was detected a few times. Written as DNA, the CDR3 is TGTGCCAGCTCACCACGTCGGTTAATCGGACTGTTTTTT. Translation: CASSPRRLIGLFF. This chain uses TRBV18 with TRBJ1-4; no reliable D call. There are 13 residues in the CDR3. Germline V gene data show CDR1 as KGHSH and CDR2 as LQKENI. V was cut by 1 base and J by 13 bases, with 13 bases left in between.

Regarding this clone: Mismatch with germline at one junction end may stem from a read error. The chain recombines TRBV7-7 with TRBJ2-5; TRBD1 agrees at 10 bases. In germline, CDR1 is SSHAT, CDR2 FNYEAQ (reference sequence). This CDR3 has 17 amino acids. CDR3 sequence (DNA): TGTGCTAGCAGCTCAACCTTATCCGGGACAGGGGACGAGACCCAGTACTTC. The encoded protein is CASSSTLSGTGDETQYF.

The gene calls are TRBV2 and TRBJ1-5, with 9 bases that match TRBD1. With V trimmed by 7 bases and J by 7 bases, 5 bases remained unmatched. CDR3 length: 13 residues. Germline V lookup: CDR1 SNHLY, CDR2 FYNNEI. This CDR3 is CASKLQGAQPQHF. Written as DNA, the CDR3 is TGTGCCAGCAAGTTACAGGGGGCCCAGCCCCAGCATTTT.

The rearrangement uses TRBV24-1 and TRBJ1-6, with D possibly being TRBD1 (5 bases). Germline CDR1 KGHDR, CDR2 SFDVKD. The CDR3 consists of 13 residues. Trimming removed 5 bases at V and 10 bases at J, with 11 bases between. As DNA, the CDR3 is TGTGCCACCAGTGGGCAGGGAGGGTCACCCCTCCACTTT. Translating it yields CATSGQGGSPLHF.

As for this clone: This specimen includes other DNA sequences encoding the same CDR3. The chain links TRBV2 to TRBJ2-1; TRBD1 aligns across 10 bases. This CDR3 spans 16 amino acids. CDR1 SNHLY and CDR2 FYNNEI come from the germline V gene. The V segment lost 5 bases and the J segment 9 bases; nucleotides outside the gene matches: 13. CDR3 region: CASSYPRDRGQPEQFF. As DNA, the CDR3 is TGTGCCAGCAGTTATCCCCGGGACAGGGGACAGCCTGAGCAGTTCTTC.

V and J are TRBV6-4 and TRBJ1-6; D possibly corresponds to TRBD1 (5 bases). V lost 5 bases and J lost 7, with 9 bases in between. This CDR3 is built from 13 residues. CDR1 MRHNA and CDR2 SNTAGT come from the germline V gene. The CDR3 region has the DNA TGTGCCAGCAGTCGGGACTGGAATTCACCCCTCCACTTT. Residues: CASSRDWNSPLHF.

CDR3 protein: CSASTGGDGYTF. In DNA form, the CDR3 reads TGCAGTGCTAGTACAGGGGGTGATGGCTACACCTTC. This chain connects TRBV20-1 to TRBJ1-2; 8 nucleotides line up with TRBD1. Per germline, CDR1 DFQATT and CDR2 SNEGSKA (reference sequence). V shed 3 bases, J shed 6 bases, and the junction held 3 bases outside the gene matches. This CDR3 has 12 residues.